This T cell receptor beta chain was sequenced for a study of blood T cell repertoires in COVID-19. Looking at the study overall: Acute and convalescent COVID-19 samples came from the United States, Italy and Spain. PBMCs, B-cell-depleted T cells, or T cells were the source of the cDNA or gDNA that made up the material.

Original handling: From reference gene primer amplification, estimates of nucleated cell counts were derived. The protocol was immunoSEQ multiplex PCR, while the TCRdb copy is restricted to in-frame clones and leaves out a portion. From that table come the V and J calls and clone size; the DNA was used to work out D and trimming. This repertoire shows 200,000 to 300,000 clones, approximately 84% found once; its top ten account for about 3.1%. The CDR3 runs 15 residues. Trimming cost V 7 bases and J 4 bases, with 19 bases left between them. Germline CDR1 reads MNHEY; CDR2 reads SVGAGI. This chain connects TRBV6-5 to TRBJ1-2, with a possible D match to TRBD1 (5 bases). This TCR was recovered from a woman between 25 and 40 years old who had recovered from COVID-19. Sequenced: peripheral blood. In DNA, the CDR3 is TGTGCCAGCACCAACATTGGTGGGGCAGGCTATGGCTACACCTTC. Residues: CASTNIGGAGYGYTF.